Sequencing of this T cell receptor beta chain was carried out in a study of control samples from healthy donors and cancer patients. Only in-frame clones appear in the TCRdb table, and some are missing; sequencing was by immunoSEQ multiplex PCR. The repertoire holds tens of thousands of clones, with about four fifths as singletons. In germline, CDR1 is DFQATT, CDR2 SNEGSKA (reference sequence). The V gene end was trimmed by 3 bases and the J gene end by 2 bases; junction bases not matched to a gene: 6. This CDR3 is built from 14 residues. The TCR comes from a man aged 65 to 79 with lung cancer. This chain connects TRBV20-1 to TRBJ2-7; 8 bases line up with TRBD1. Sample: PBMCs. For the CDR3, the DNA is TGCAGTGCTAGTGTCGGGACAGGTGCCTACGAGCAGTACTTC. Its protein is CSASVGTGAYEQYF.